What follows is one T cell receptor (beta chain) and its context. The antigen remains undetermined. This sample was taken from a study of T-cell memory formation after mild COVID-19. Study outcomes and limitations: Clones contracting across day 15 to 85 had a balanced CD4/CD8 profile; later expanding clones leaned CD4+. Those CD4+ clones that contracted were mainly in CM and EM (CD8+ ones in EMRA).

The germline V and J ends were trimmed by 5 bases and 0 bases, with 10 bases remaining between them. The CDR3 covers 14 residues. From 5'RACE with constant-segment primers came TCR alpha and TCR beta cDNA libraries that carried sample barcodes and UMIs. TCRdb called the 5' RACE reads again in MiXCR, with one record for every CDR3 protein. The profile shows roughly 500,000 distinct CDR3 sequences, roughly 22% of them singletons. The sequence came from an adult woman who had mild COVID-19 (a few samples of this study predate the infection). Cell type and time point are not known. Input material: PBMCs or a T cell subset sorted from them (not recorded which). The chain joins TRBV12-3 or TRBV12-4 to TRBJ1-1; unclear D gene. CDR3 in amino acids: CASSPPGMNTEAFF. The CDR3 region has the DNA TGTGCCAGCAGTCCGCCGGGTATGAACACTGAAGCTTTCTTT.